The clone carrying this T cell receptor (beta chain) was seen only a few times. The antigen remains undetermined. The V gene's germline CDR1 is DFQATT and CDR2 SNEGSKA (reference sequence). The CDR3 covers 14 residues. V was clipped by 1 base and J by 4 bases, with 13 bases between them. TCRdb independently ran MiXCR on the reads; one entry per CDR3 protein. The sample yields more than 200,000 distinct CDR3 sequences, roughly 10% seen once. The source of the sample is a study of T cell repertoires in cytomegalovirus infection. On the study more broadly: Carrying CMV and the relevant HLA type showed in public TCR beta signatures.

General study findings and limits: HLA-C-restricted CMV-specific TCR beta clonotypes prevailed in the ex vivo response. The cumulative frequency of public TCR beta families distinguished individuals who carried CMV together with the relevant HLA.

This sequence joins TRBV20-1 and TRBJ1-2; D is undetermined. The sample was PBMCs. This receptor was identified in a human donor in good health (CMV status not recorded). Some clones in this sample may be carry-over from other donors' samples. CDR3 coding DNA: TGCAGTGCTAGAGTTCCCAACCGAGGCTATGGCTACACCTTC. It translates to CSARVPNRGYGYTF.